What follows are 8 T cell receptor beta chains derived from one specimen sequenced in a study of blood T cell repertoires in COVID-19. Sequencing used immunoSEQ multiplex PCR; TCRdb keeps in-frame clones, though not all of them. Among approximately 300,000 clones, approximately 90% were seen once, and the ten largest hold 3% to 4%. The sequencing input was peripheral blood. The receptor set was obtained from a woman aged 40 to 50 with acute or convalescent COVID-19.

CDR3 sequence (DNA): TGCAGCGTCGGGGAGGGTTGGAATCAGCCCCAGCATTTT. This gives the protein CSVGEGWNQPQHF. The chain uses TRBV29-1 and TRBJ1-5; D is uncertain. This CDR3 is 13 amino acids long. Germline assignment: CDR1 SQVTM and CDR2 ANQGSEA. Trimming pared 6 bases from V and 4 bases from J, leaving 13 bases between.

The J gene is TRBJ2-3, the V gene TRBV25-1; 8 bases are shared with TRBD2. CDR3 length: 16 residues. CDR1 is MGHDK, CDR2 SYGVNS, per germline. With V trimmed by 5 bases and J by 1 base, 8 bases remained unmatched. CDR3 protein: CASSTGGVVGTDTQYF. The DNA of the CDR3 is TGTGCCAGCAGTACGGGGGGGGTCGTGGGCACAGATACGCAGTATTTT.

This clone turned up a few times. The chain carries TRBV2 and TRBJ1-1, with 7 positions matching TRBD1. CDR3 size: 13 residues. V dropped 5 bases and J dropped 10; count of bases not matched to a gene: 10. Germline CDR1 and CDR2: SNHLY and FYNNEI. The CDR3 reads CASSYRGTLGAFF. As DNA, the CDR3 is TGTGCCAGCAGTTACAGGGGCACACTGGGAGCTTTCTTT.

The rearrangement joins TRBV10-3 to TRBJ1-1, with TRBD1 as a possible D gene (5 bases). V dropped 4 bases and J dropped 1 base, with 13 bases sitting between them. CDR1 and CDR2 (germline): ENHRY, SYGVKD. The CDR3 spans 15 residues. The DNA for the CDR3 is TGTGCCATCAGTGGGGGGGTAACAGCGAACACTGAAGCTTTCTTT. Translation: CAISGGVTANTEAFF.

The chain links TRBV6-5 to TRBJ1-1; 10 bases line up with TRBD1. Germline V lookup: CDR1 MNHEY, CDR2 SVGAGI. Trimming removed 6 bases from V and 11 bases from J; junction bases left unmatched: 12. The CDR3 covers 14 residues. The CDR3 DNA reads as TGTGCCAGCAGCCCGGGACAGGGGATCCTCCCGGCTTTCTTT. Its translation is CASSPGQGILPAFF.

The chain recombines TRBV6-6 with TRBJ1-6, with TRBD1 as a possible D gene (6 bases). The germline V gene encodes CDR1 MNHNY and CDR2 SVGAGI (reference sequence). Trimming took 2 bases from V and 9 from J, leaving 14 bases between them. This CDR3 contains 15 residues. CDR3 region: CASSYNRARRSPLHF. CDR3 sequence (DNA): TGTGCCAGCAGTTACAACAGGGCACGACGTTCACCCCTCCACTTT.

The chain uses TRBV19 and TRBJ2-4; possible D gene TRBD1, 6 bases. The germline gives CDR1 LNHDA, CDR2 SQIVND (reference sequence). V was shortened by 5 bases and J by 8 bases, with 19 bases between the two germline ends. The CDR3 has 15 residues. This CDR3 reads CASSGHTSEGDIQYF. CDR3 sequence (DNA): TGTGCCAGTAGTGGACACACCTCCGAGGGGGACATTCAGTACTTC.

The chain has TRBV4-1 and TRBJ2-3; 8 bases map to TRBD2. Germline V gene sequence: CDR1 MGHRA, CDR2 YSYEKL. CDR3 size: 16 residues. With V trimmed by 5 bases and J by 3 bases, 10 bases remained unmatched. In DNA form, the CDR3 reads TGCGCCAGCAGCTCAGGGGTAGCGGGGAGGACAGATACGCAGTATTTT. Its protein is CASSSGVAGRTDTQYF.